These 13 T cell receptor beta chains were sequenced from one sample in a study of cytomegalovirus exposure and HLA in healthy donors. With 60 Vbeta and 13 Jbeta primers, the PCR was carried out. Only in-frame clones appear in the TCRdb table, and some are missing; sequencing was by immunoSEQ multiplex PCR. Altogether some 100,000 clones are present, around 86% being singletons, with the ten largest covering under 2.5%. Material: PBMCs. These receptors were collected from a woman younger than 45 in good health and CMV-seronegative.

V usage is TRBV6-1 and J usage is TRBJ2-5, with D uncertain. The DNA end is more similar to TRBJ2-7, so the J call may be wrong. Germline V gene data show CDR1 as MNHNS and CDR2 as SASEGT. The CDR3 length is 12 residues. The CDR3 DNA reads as TGTGTCACCACCCCTCCCGCCTACGAGCAGTACTTC. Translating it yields CVTTPPAYEQYF.

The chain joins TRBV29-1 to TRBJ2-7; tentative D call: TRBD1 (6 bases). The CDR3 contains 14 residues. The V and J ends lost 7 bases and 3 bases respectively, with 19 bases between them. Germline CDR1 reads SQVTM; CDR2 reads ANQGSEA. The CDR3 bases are TGCAGCGCCGCCCGGGACACAGGGATCTACGAGCAGTACTTC. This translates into CSAARDTGIYEQYF.

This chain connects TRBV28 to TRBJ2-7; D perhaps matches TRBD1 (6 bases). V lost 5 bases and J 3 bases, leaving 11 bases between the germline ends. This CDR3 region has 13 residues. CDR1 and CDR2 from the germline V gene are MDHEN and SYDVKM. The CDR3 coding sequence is TGTGCCAGCAGTAGGCCACAGGGCTACGAGCAGTACTTC. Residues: CASSRPQGYEQYF.

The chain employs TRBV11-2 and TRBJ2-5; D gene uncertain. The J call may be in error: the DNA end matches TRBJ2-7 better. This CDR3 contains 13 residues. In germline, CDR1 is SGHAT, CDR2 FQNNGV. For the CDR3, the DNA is TGTGCCAGCCTTTCTCCAAACTCCTACGAGCAGTACTTC. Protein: CASLSPNSYEQYF.

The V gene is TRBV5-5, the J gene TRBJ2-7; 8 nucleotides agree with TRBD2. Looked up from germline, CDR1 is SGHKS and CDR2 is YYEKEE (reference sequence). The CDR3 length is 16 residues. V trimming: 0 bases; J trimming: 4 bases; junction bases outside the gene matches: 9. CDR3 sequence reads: CASSLAGSGRIYEQYF. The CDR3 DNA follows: TGTGCCAGCAGCTTGGCGGGCAGCGGGAGAATTTACGAGCAGTACTTC.

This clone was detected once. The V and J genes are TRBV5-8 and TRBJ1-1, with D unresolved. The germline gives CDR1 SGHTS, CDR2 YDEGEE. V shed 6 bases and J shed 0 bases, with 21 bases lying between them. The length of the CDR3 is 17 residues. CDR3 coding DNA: TGTGCCAGCACCCAAACTATTAAAGTCCTATTGAACACTGAAGCTTTCTTT. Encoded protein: CASTQTIKVLLNTEAFF.

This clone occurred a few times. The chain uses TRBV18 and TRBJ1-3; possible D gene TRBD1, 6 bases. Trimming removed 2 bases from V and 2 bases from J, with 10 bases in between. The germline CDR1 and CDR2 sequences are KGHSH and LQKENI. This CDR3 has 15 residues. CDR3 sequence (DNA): TGTGCCAGCTCACCATCAGACAGGACTGGAAACACCATATATTTT. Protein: CASSPSDRTGNTIYF.

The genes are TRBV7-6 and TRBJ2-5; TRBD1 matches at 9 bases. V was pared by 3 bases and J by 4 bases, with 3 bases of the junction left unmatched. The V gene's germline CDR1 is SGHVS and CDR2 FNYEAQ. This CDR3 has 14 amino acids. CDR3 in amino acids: CASSFTGGRETQYF. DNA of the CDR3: TGTGCCAGCAGCTTTACAGGGGGCCGAGAGACCCAGTACTTC.

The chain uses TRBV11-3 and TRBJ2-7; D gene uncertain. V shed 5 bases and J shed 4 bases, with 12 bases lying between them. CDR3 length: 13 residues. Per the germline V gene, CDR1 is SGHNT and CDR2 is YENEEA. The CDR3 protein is CASSSENGYEQYF. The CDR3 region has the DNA TGTGCCAGCAGCAGCGAAAATGGATACGAGCAGTACTTC. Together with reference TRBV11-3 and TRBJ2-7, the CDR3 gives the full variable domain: EAGVVQSPRYKIIEKKQPVAFWCNPISGHNTLYWYLQNLGQGPELLIRYENEEAVDDSQLPKDRFSAERLKGVDSTLKIQPAELGDSAVYLCASSSENGYEQYFGPGTRLTVT.

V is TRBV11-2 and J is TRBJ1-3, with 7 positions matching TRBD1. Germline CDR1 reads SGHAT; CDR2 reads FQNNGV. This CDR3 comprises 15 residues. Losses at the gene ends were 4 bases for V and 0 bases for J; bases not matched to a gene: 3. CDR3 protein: CASSSRTGSGNTIYF. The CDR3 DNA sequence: TGTGCCAGCAGCTCTCGGACAGGCTCTGGAAACACCATATATTTT.

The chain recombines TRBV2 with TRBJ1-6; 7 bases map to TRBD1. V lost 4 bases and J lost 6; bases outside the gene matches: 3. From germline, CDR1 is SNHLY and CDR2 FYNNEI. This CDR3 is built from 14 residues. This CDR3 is CASSATGFNSPLHF. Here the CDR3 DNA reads TGTGCCAGCAGTGCGACAGGGTTTAATTCACCCCTCCACTTT.

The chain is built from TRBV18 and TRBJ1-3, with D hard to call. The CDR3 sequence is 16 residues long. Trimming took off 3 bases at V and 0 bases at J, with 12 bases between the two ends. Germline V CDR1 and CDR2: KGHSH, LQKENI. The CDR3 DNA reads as TGTGCCAGCTCACCTTCTACCCCGGGCTCTGGAAACACCATATATTTT. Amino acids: CASSPSTPGSGNTIYF.

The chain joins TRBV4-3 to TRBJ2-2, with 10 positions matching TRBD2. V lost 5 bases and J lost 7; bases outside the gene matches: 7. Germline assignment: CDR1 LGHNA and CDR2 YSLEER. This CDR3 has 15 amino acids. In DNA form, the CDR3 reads TGCGCCAGCAGCGGGCTAGCGGGAGCTATCGGGGAGCTGTTTTTT. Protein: CASSGLAGAIGELFF.